These T cell receptor beta chains were read from a single sample in a study of cytomegalovirus exposure and HLA in healthy donors. TCRdb keeps only in-frame clones here, not all; method: immunoSEQ multiplex PCR. The sample includes around 190,000 clones, approximately 80% of them seen just once. The sequencing input was PBMCs. These receptors were collected from a woman aged 30 to 39 in good health and CMV-seropositive. Both conserved end residues are part of each CDR3. D genes are given only for firm matches. Clone size appears in some rows only: once, few, many, or a class for an expanded clone.

CDR3 protein,CDR3 DNA,V gene,J gene,clone size,D gene
CASRLTGGYTDTQYF,TGTGCCAGCAGATTAACGGGGGGATACACAGATACGCAGTATTTT,TRBV7-2,TRBJ2-3,-,TRBD2
CAWSVTGANEKLFF,TGTGCCTGGAGTGTCACAGGGGCTAATGAAAAACTGTTTTTT,TRBV30,TRBJ1-4,-,TRBD1
CASSELAGTGELFF,TGTGCCAGCAGTGAACTAGCGGGCACCGGGGAGCTGTTTTTT,TRBV2,TRBJ2-2,once,TRBD2
CASSFPDRNNEQFF,TGTGCCAGCAGTTTCCCCGACAGAAACAATGAGCAGTTCTTC,TRBV27,TRBJ2-1,-,-
CASSPDRVQETQYF,TGTGCCAGCAGCCCCGACAGGGTCCAAGAGACCCAGTACTTC,TRBV5-5,TRBJ2-5,-,TRBD1
CASSVQGYPYGYTF,TGTGCCAGCAGTGTGCAGGGCTACCCCTATGGCTACACCTTC,TRBV28,TRBJ1-2,few,-
CASSLVRGDTQYF,TGTGCCAGCAGCTTAGTACGGGGAGATACGCAGTATTTT,TRBV7-8,TRBJ2-3,-,-
CASSPTGGSNQPQHF,TGTGCCAGCTCACCTACGGGGGGGAGCAATCAGCCCCAGCATTTT,TRBV18,TRBJ1-5,few,-
CASSYSGREGTEAFF,TGTGCCAGCAGTTACTCAGGCAGGGAAGGCACTGAAGCTTTCTTT,TRBV6-7,TRBJ1-1,-,-
CASRRQGFVDNEQFF,TGTGCCAGCAGGCGACAGGGGTTCGTGGACAATGAGCAGTTCTTC,TRBV28,TRBJ2-1,-,TRBD1
CASSPRGEPGHEQFF,TGTGCCAGCAGCCCCCGGGGGGAGCCTGGGCATGAGCAGTTCTTC,TRBV5-4,TRBJ2-1,-,TRBD2
CASSGEGGPSTDTQYF,TGTGCCAGCAGTGGGGAGGGAGGGCCCTCGACAGATACGCAGTATTTT,TRBV28,TRBJ2-3,few,TRBD2
CASSQFGTGQGRTF,TGCGCCAGCAGCCAATTTGGTACCGGACAGGGACGCACCTTC,TRBV4-1,TRBJ1-2,-,TRBD1
CASSLAPAANSPLHF,TGCGCCAGCAGCTTGGCCCCTGCAGCGAATTCACCCCTCCACTTT,TRBV5-1,TRBJ1-6,once,-
CASSTSQGTSNQPQHF,TGTGCCAGTAGTACGTCACAGGGAACTAGCAATCAGCCCCAGCATTTT,TRBV19,TRBJ1-5,-,-
CASSWDTNTGELFF,TGTGCCAGCAGCTGGGACACTAACACCGGGGAGCTGTTTTTT,TRBV27,TRBJ2-2,-,-
CASSLGLAGIEQFF,TGCGCCAGCAGCTTGGGACTAGCGGGGATCGAGCAGTTCTTC,TRBV5-1,TRBJ2-1,few,TRBD2
CASSPSRLAGESYEQYF,TGTGCCAGCAGCCCATCCAGACTAGCGGGGGAGTCCTACGAGCAGTACTTC,TRBV11-2,TRBJ2-7,-,TRBD2
CASSLQRYGYTF,TGTGCCAGCAGTTTACAGCGGTACGGCTACACCTTC,TRBV28,TRBJ1-2,-,-
CASSRTGGGNQPQHF,TGTGCCAGCAGTAGAACAGGGGGTGGCAATCAGCCCCAGCATTTT,TRBV6-1,TRBJ1-5,-,TRBD1
CASSLSGRENTEAFF,TGTGCCAGCTCACTCTCGGGCAGGGAGAACACTGAAGCTTTCTTT,TRBV18,TRBJ1-1,-,-
CASSQTPGANTGELFF,TGTGCCAGCAGCCAAACCCCGGGAGCGAACACCGGGGAGCTGTTTTTT,TRBV5-4,TRBJ2-2,-,-
CASSPRHATNEKLFF,TGTGCCAGCTCACCCCGACATGCAACTAATGAAAAACTGTTTTTT,TRBV18,TRBJ1-4,-,-
CASSLEGTTSPYGYTF,TGTGCCAGCAGCTTAGAGGGGACAACCTCTCCCTATGGCTACACCTTC,TRBV7-8,TRBJ1-2,-,-
CAISESGGGITGELFF,TGTGCCATCAGTGAGTCCGGGGGGGGAATCACCGGGGAGCTGTTTTTT,TRBV10-3,TRBJ2-2,-,TRBD2
CASTGDRVSPTF,TGTGCCAGCACCGGGGACAGGGTTTCGCCCACCTTC,TRBV28,TRBJ1-2,-,TRBD1
CAWRTNRGTEAFF,TGTGCCTGGAGAACCAACAGGGGCACTGAAGCTTTCTTT,TRBV30,TRBJ1-1,-,TRBD1
CATSSDRAGSYEQYF,TGTGCCACCAGCAGCGACAGGGCAGGTAGTTACGAGCAGTACTTC,TRBV15,TRBJ2-7,-,TRBD1
CASSADTLFEQYF,TGTGCCAGCAGTGCTGACACCCTCTTCGAGCAGTACTTC,TRBV2,TRBJ2-7,-,-
CASSHPREGASTGELFF,TGCGCCAGCAGTCACCCCCGGGAGGGGGCGTCGACCGGGGAGCTGTTTTTT,TRBV23-1,TRBJ2-2,-,-
CASSGTAGGVNEQFF,TGCGCCAGCAGCGGGACCGCGGGAGGGGTCAATGAGCAGTTCTTC,TRBV5-1,TRBJ2-1,-,TRBD2
CASRGGKTQYF,TGTGCCTCGAGGGGGGGCAAGACCCAGTACTTC,TRBV6-1,TRBJ2-5,-,-
CASSPGTGWQTQYF,TGTGCCAGCAGTCCCGGGACAGGGTGGCAGACCCAGTACTTC,TRBV28,TRBJ2-5,-,TRBD1
CATSRVTDIQTDTQYF,TGTGCCACCAGCAGAGTAACGGACATTCAAACAGATACGCAGTATTTT,TRBV15,TRBJ2-3,-,-
CASSPSTSGGYEQYF,TGTGCCAGCAGCCCCTCGACTAGCGGGGGTTACGAGCAGTACTTC,TRBV4-2,TRBJ2-7,-,TRBD2
CASSLGMTSGSYEQYF,TGTGCCAGCAGCTTAGGTATGACTAGCGGCTCCTACGAGCAGTACTTC,TRBV7-6,TRBJ2-7,few,TRBD2
CASGLGLAGSSYNEQFF,TGTGCTAGTGGGTTGGGACTAGCGGGCAGCTCCTACAATGAGCAGTTCTTC,TRBV12-5,TRBJ2-1,once,TRBD2
CASSGRGPQETQYF,TGTGCCAGCAGCGGCAGGGGGCCGCAAGAGACCCAGTACTTC,TRBV7-9,TRBJ2-5,-,TRBD1
CAVPGTGLGSPLHF,TGTGCCGTACCTGGGACAGGTCTGGGTTCACCCCTCCACTTT,TRBV13,TRBJ1-6,-,TRBD1
CSLRDRAGTEAFF,TGCAGCCTCCGGGACAGGGCTGGCACTGAAGCTTTCTTT,TRBV29-1,TRBJ1-1,-,TRBD1
CAVGGGGATDTQYF,TGTGCCGTCGGGGGCGGGGGGGCCACAGATACGCAGTATTTT,TRBV10-3,TRBJ2-3,once,TRBD2
CASIIRGGLDTGELFF,TGTGCCAGCATCATCCGGGGGGGCTTAGATACCGGGGAGCTGTTTTTT,TRBV6-6,TRBJ2-2,-,TRBD2
CASSFGTSGIWETQYF,TGTGCCAGCAGCTTTGGGACTAGCGGGATCTGGGAGACCCAGTACTTC,TRBV7-2,TRBJ2-5,-,TRBD2
CASSPGSGGDNEQFF,TGTGCCAGCAGCCCCGGCTCCGGGGGTGACAATGAGCAGTTCTTC,TRBV4-2,TRBJ2-1,-,-
CSSSLSESRDTEAFF,TGTTCCAGCAGCTTATCGGAATCGAGGGACACTGAAGCTTTCTTT,TRBV7-9,TRBJ1-1,-,-
CAWSLDRSNQPQHF,TGTGCCTGGAGCCTCGACAGGAGCAATCAGCCCCAGCATTTT,TRBV30,TRBJ1-5,once,-
CASSLARGENIQYF,TGTGCCAGCAGCTTAGCCCGGGGGGAAAACATTCAGTACTTC,TRBV11-3,TRBJ2-4,-,TRBD2
CASGPRTSGRKDTQYF,TGTGCTAGTGGTCCCCGAACTAGCGGGAGAAAAGATACGCAGTATTTT,TRBV12-5,TRBJ2-3,-,TRBD2
CASSESGTAYEQYF,TGCGCCAGCAGTGAGTCCGGGACAGCCTACGAGCAGTACTTC,TRBV10-1,TRBJ2-7,-,TRBD1
CASSLYRGNTIYF,TGTGCCAGCAGTTTATATCGGGGAAACACCATATATTTT,TRBV28,TRBJ1-3,-,-
CASSLVAGGGEQYF,TGTGCCAGCAGCTTAGTCGCTGGCGGGGGCGAGCAGTACTTC,TRBV7-8,TRBJ2-7,-,TRBD2
CAISDRGIRGTDTQYF,TGTGCCATCAGTGATCGGGGGATTAGAGGCACAGATACGCAGTATTTT,TRBV10-3,TRBJ2-3,-,-
CASSPTVTGELFF,TGTGCCAGCTCACCAACGGTTACCGGGGAGCTGTTTTTT,TRBV18,TRBJ2-2,-,-
CASSFQGWTEAFF,TGTGCCAGCAGCTTTCAGGGATGGACTGAAGCTTTCTTT,TRBV5-8,TRBJ1-1,few,-
CSSSLAPGMLGGEQFF,TGTTCCAGCAGCTTAGCCCCAGGGATGTTAGGGGGTGAGCAGTTCTTC,TRBV7-9,TRBJ2-1,-,-